This TCR beta chain was sequenced in a study of blood T cell repertoires in COVID-19. The assay was immunoSEQ multiplex PCR, and TCRdb's table has in-frame clones only and misses some. Of approximately 210,000 clones in the sample, about 88% were seen once. The germline CDR1 and CDR2 sequences are SGHRS and YFSETQ. The CDR3 has 15 residues. V lost 2 bases to trimming and J lost 1 base, with 9 bases between them. This receptor was obtained from a man aged 40-50 years with active or convalescent COVID-19. The chain recombines TRBV5-1 with TRBJ2-2, with unresolved D. The sequencing input was peripheral blood. CDR3 region: CASSFLPGNTGELFF. The CDR3, as DNA: TGCGCCAGCAGCTTTCTGCCGGGGAACACCGGGGAGCTGTTTTTT.